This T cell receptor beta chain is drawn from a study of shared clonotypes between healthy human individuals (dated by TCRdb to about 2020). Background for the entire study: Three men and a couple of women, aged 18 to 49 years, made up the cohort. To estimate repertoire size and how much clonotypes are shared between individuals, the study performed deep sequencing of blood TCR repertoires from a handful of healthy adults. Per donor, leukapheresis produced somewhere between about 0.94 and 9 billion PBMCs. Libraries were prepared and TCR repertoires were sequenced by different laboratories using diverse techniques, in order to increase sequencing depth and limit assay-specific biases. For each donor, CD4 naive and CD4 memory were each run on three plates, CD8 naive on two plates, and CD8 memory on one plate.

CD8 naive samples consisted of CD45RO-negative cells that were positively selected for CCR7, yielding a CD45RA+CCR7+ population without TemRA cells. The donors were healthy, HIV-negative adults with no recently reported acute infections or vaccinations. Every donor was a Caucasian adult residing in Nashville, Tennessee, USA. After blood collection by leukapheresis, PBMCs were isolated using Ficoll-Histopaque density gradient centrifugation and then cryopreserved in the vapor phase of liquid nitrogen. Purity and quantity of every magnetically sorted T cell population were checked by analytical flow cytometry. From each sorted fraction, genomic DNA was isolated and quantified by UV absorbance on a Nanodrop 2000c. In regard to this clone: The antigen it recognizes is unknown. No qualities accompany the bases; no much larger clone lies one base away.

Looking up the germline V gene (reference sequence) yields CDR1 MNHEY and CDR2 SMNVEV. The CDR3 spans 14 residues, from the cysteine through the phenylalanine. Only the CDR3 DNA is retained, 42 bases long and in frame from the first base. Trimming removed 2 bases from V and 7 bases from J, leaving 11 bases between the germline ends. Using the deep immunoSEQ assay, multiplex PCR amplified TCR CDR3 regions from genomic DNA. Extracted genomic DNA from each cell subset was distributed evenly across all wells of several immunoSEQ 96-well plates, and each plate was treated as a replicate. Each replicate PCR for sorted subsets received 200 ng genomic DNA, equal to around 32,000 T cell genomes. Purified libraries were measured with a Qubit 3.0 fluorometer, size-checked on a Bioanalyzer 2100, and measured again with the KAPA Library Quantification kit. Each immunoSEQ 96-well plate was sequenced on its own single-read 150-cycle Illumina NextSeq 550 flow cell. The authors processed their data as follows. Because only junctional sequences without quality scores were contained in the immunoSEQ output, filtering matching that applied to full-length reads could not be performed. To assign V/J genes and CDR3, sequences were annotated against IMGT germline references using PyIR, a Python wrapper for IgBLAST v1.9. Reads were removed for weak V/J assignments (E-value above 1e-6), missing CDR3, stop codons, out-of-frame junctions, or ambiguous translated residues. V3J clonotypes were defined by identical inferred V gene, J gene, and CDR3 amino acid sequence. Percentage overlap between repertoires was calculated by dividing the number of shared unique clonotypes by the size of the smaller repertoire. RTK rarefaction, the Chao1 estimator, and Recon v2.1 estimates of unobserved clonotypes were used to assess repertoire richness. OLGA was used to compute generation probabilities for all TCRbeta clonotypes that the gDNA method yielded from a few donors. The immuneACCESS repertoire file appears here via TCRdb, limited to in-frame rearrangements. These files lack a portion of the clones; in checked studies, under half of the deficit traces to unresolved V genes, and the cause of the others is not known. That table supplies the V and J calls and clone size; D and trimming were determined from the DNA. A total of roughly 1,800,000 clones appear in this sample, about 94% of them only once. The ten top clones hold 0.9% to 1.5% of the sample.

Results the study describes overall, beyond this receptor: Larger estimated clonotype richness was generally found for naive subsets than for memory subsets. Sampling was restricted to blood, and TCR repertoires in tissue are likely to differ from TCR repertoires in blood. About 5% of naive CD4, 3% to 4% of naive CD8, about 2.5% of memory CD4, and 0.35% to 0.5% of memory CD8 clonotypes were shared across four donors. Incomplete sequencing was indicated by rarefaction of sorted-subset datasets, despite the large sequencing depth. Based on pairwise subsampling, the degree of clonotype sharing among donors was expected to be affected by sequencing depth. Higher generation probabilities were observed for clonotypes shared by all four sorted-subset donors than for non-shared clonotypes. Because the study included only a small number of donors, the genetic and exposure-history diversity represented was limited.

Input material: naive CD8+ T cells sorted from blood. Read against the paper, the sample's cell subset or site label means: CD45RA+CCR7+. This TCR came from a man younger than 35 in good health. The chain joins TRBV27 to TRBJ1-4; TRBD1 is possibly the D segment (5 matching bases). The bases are TGTGCCAGCAGTTTAACCACAGGTCCTGAAAAACTGTTTTTT. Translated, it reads CASSLTTGPEKLFF.